A selection of T cell receptor beta chains follows, all from one sample in a study of blood T cells in healthy people across ages. TCRdb processed the 5' RACE reads anew with MiXCR; each CDR3 protein has one entry. The sample lists approximately 600,000 distinct CDR3 sequences, 58% occurring once. Input material: blood. The receptors shown here come from a man in his sixties in good health. Both conserved end residues are part of each CDR3. The D gene is left open where the match is weak. Size tells how often a clone was seen (once, few, many) or the class of an expanded clone, and some rows leave it out.

J,V,size,D,DNA,CDR3
TRBJ2-5,TRBV2,once,-,TGTGCCAGCAAGGAGGAGGGGGAGACCCAGTACTTC,CASKEEGETQYF
TRBJ1-6,TRBV2,-,TRBD1,TGTGCCAGCAAGGACAGGGAGAATTCACCCCTCCACTTT,CASKDRENSPLHF
TRBJ2-7,TRBV20-1,-,TRBD2,TGCAGTGCTGTGGGGACTAGCGGGGGTAATGAGCAGTACTTC,CSAVGTSGGNEQYF
TRBJ2-7,TRBV14,-,-,TGTGCCAGCAGCCAAGATGTGGGGTACTCCTCCTACAATGAGCAGTACTTC,CASSQDVGYSSYNEQYF
TRBJ1-1,TRBV6-1,once,TRBD1,TGTGCCAGCAGTGAAGCCGGGACAGGGGGCTCGGACACTGAAGCTTTCTTT,CASSEAGTGGSDTEAFF
TRBJ2-7,TRBV5-1,few,TRBD1,TGCGCCAGCCGGGACAGTGCCTACGAGCAGTACTTC,CASRDSAYEQYF
TRBJ1-4,TRBV4-1,-,TRBD1,TGCGCCAGCAGCCAATATCGGGGACAGGGCTCAAATGAAAAACTGTTTTTT,CASSQYRGQGSNEKLFF
TRBJ1-5,TRBV20-1,-,-,TGCAGTCAGTCGGCCCAGGGCAATCAGCCCCAGCATTTT,CSQSAQGNQPQHF
TRBJ2-7,TRBV4-1,once,-,TGCGCCAGCAGCCAAGAAGACTCATTCGATGAGCAGTACTTC,CASSQEDSFDEQYF
TRBJ1-4,TRBV6-5,few,-,TGTGCCAGCAGCTTGGATAGCCATGAGGCTGAAAAACTGTTTTTT,CASSLDSHEAEKLFF
TRBJ1-6,TRBV12-3/TRBV12-4,-,TRBD1,TGTGCCAGCAGGAGGGACAGGGGAGAATCACCCCTCCACTTT,CASRRDRGESPLHF
TRBJ2-3,TRBV10-3,-,-,TGTGCCATCAGTGGGACGTCCCGGACTCCAGATACGCAGTATTTT,CAISGTSRTPDTQYF
TRBJ2-7,TRBV28,once,-,TGTGCCACGAATCGACAGTCCTACGAGCAGTACTTC,CATNRQSYEQYF
TRBJ2-7,TRBV7-2,-,-,TGTGCCAGCAGGCGACGCTCAGGGGACGAGCAGTACTTC,CASRRRSGDEQYF
TRBJ2-7,TRBV6-4,-,-,TGTGCCAGCAGTGTGGGGAAACCCCACTACGAGCAGTACTTC,CASSVGKPHYEQYF
TRBJ2-5,TRBV5-1,-,TRBD1,TGCGCCAGCAGCCAAGGGACAGGGGGAAAAGAGACCCAGTACTTC,CASSQGTGGKETQYF
TRBJ2-5,TRBV5-1,-,TRBD1,TGCGCCAGCAGCTGGAGGACAGGGTATGAAGAGACCCAGTACTTC,CASSWRTGYEETQYF
TRBJ1-2,TRBV2,-,-,TGTGCCAGCAGTGGACTTGCAGGGTTCTATGGCTACACCTTC,CASSGLAGFYGYTF
TRBJ2-5,TRBV4-1,-,-,TGCGCCAGCAGCCAAGGAGACGGACGACAGCAAGAGACCCAGTACTTC,CASSQGDGRQQETQYF
TRBJ2-1,TRBV2,-,TRBD2,TGTGCCAGCAAAGTAGCGGGGGCTGAGCAGTTCTTC,CASKVAGAEQFF
TRBJ1-6,TRBV4-1,few,TRBD1,TGCGCCAGCAGCCAAGAGGACAGGGTTCAAAATTCACCCCTCCACTTT,CASSQEDRVQNSPLHF
TRBJ2-1,TRBV7-8,-,-,TGTGCCAGCAGCCCAGGGTGGCTAACAAGGGGAGGCTCCTACAATGAGCAGTTCTTC,CASSPGWLTRGGSYNEQFF
TRBJ2-4,TRBV6-1,few,-,TGTGCCAGCAGACCCTCGGGGAGTTTAGCCAAAAACATTCAGTACTTC,CASRPSGSLAKNIQYF
TRBJ1-2,TRBV28,-,-,TGTGCCAGCAGTTTCCAGGACAGTTATGGCTACACCTTC,CASSFQDSYGYTF
TRBJ1-2,TRBV14,-,-,TGTGCCAGCAGCCAAGAGCAGGGTGGCTACACCTTC,CASSQEQGGYTF
TRBJ1-4,TRBV25-1,-,-,TGTGCCAGCAGTCAAACAGGGTTCGGTCCGGAAAAACTGTTTTTT,CASSQTGFGPEKLFF
TRBJ2-1,TRBV7-2,-,TRBD1,TGTGCCAGCAGCGTGGACAGGGCCACCTACAATGAGCAGTTCTTC,CASSVDRATYNEQFF
TRBJ1-1,TRBV3-1,-,-,TGTGCCAGCAGCCAAGGGTCCGCAGGGAGGAACACTGAAGCTTTCTTT,CASSQGSAGRNTEAFF
TRBJ2-7,TRBV20-1,-,-,TGCAGTGCTCAAAGCAAGGGGGGACCGGGCCACGAGCAGTACTTC,CSAQSKGGPGHEQYF
TRBJ2-5,TRBV18,once,-,TGTGCCAGCTCACCACCGGAGGGTTGGGAGACCCAGTACTTC,CASSPPEGWETQYF
TRBJ2-5,TRBV20-1,-,-,TGCAGTGCTATCGAGCAAGAGACCCAGTACTTC,CSAIEQETQYF
TRBJ2-1,TRBV9,once,-,TGTGCCAGCAGCGTAGGAACTAGCTCCGATGAGCAGTTCTTC,CASSVGTSSDEQFF
TRBJ2-7,TRBV11-2,-,-,TGTGCCAGCAGCTTAGATACCCCTCGAGAGCAGTACTTC,CASSLDTPREQYF
TRBJ1-5,TRBV23-1,few,TRBD1,TGCGCCAGCAGTCAGCCGGGACAGAGCAGCAATCAGCCCCAGCATTTT,CASSQPGQSSNQPQHF
TRBJ2-1,TRBV4-3,few,-,TGCGCCAGCAGCTTGGCACCGCAGGTGGAAGGTGAGCAGTTCTTC,CASSLAPQVEGEQFF
TRBJ2-1,TRBV11-2,-,-,TGTGCCAGCAGCTCACCCGGGGTGGATGAGCAGTTCTTC,CASSSPGVDEQFF
TRBJ2-1,TRBV29-1,-,-,TGCAGCGGGGTGGACGGGGCCTCCTACAATGAGCAGTTCTTC,CSGVDGASYNEQFF
TRBJ2-5,TRBV6-8,-,-,TGTGCCAGCAGTTACAGGGACATCCCGTACCAAGAGACCCAGTACTTC,CASSYRDIPYQETQYF
TRBJ2-4,TRBV27,few,-,TGTGCCAGCAGTTTGATGCAGGGACACATTCAGTACTTC,CASSLMQGHIQYF
TRBJ2-1,TRBV20-1,-,TRBD2,TGCAGTGCTAGAGCCCCGCCGGGACTAGATCACAATGAGCAGTTCTTC,CSARAPPGLDHNEQFF
TRBJ2-1,TRBV6-6,-,TRBD2,TGTGCCAGCAGGGGGACTAGCGGCTTTCCATACAATGAGCAGTTCTTC,CASRGTSGFPYNEQFF
TRBJ1-2,TRBV18,-,-,TGTGCCAGCTCACCGGCAGGTGCCACGCGGGGCTACACCTTC,CASSPAGATRGYTF
TRBJ2-1,TRBV4-1,few,TRBD1,TGCGCCAGCCGACGAGGACAGGGTGGATATGAGCAGTTCTTC,CASRRGQGGYEQFF
TRBJ2-7,TRBV2,-,-,TGTGCCAGCATCCAGGACACGAGCTCCTACGAGCAGTACTTC,CASIQDTSSYEQYF
TRBJ2-1,TRBV10-2,-,TRBD2,TGCGCCAGCAGTGAAATAGCAACGGGGGGTGAGCAGTTCTTC,CASSEIATGGEQFF
TRBJ2-7,TRBV14,-,-,TGTGCCAGCAGCCAAGATCTGGTCAGGGGGAGGGACGAGCAGTACTTC,CASSQDLVRGRDEQYF
TRBJ2-3,TRBV20-1,-,TRBD2,TGCAGTGCTAGGACTAGCAGAGCCACAGATACGCAGTATTTT,CSARTSRATDTQYF
TRBJ2-5,TRBV6-2/TRBV6-3,-,-,TGTGCCAGCAGTTCGGCGGGGGCCCTCCAAGAGACCCAGTACTTC,CASSSAGALQETQYF
TRBJ2-1,TRBV7-2,few,TRBD2,TGTGCCAGCAGCTTAGATGGCGTTAGCGGGGTCCTCCAGTTCTTC,CASSLDGVSGVLQFF
TRBJ1-2,TRBV5-1,-,TRBD1,TGCGCCAGCAGCCTAGACAGACAGGGGCATGGCTACACCTTC,CASSLDRQGHGYTF
TRBJ2-5,TRBV20-1,-,TRBD2,TGCAGTGCGGATAGGACTAGCGGGGGGGGAGAGACCCAGTACTTC,CSADRTSGGGETQYF
TRBJ2-6,TRBV5-5,-,-,TGTGCCAGCAGCTCCGGTGCCCCCTCTGGGGCCAACGTCCTGACTTTC,CASSSGAPSGANVLTF
TRBJ1-1,TRBV3-1,-,TRBD1,TGTGCCAGCAGCCCGGGACAGCACACTGAAGCTTTCTTT,CASSPGQHTEAFF